This is a list of T cell receptor beta chains from one sample in a study of neoadjuvant nivolumab and ipilimumab in lung cancer. Libraries were prepared by immunoSEQ multiplex PCR; TCRdb keeps only in-frame clonotypes and omits some of them. The sample has approximately 40,000 clones; roughly nine tenths are singletons. Material: peripheral blood, obtained before neoadjuvant nivolumab, alone or with ipilimumab. All receptors derive from an adult with non-small cell lung cancer. Each CDR3 is given with its conserved first and last residue. The D gene is left open where the match is weak. Some rows mark clone size as missing; the rest say once, few, many or name a class of expanded clone.

V	D	length	size	J	DNA	CDR3
TRBV7-9	-	13	-	TRBJ2-5	TGTGCCAGCAGCTTTGGAGTGCAAGAGACCCAGTACTTC	CASSFGVQETQYF
TRBV7-8	-	11	few	TRBJ1-2	TGTGCCAGCAGCCCGGGGTATGGCTACACCTTC	CASSPGYGYTF
TRBV5-4	-	16	-	TRBJ2-2	TGTGCCAGCAGCCGCAGGGACACCGCGAACACCGGGGAGCTGTTTTTT	CASSRRDTANTGELFF
TRBV10-3	TRBD2	15	-	TRBJ2-1	TGTGCCATCAGGCCCCCTAGCGGAACCTACAATGAGCAGTTCTTC	CAIRPPSGTYNEQFF
TRBV7-9	-	13	-	TRBJ2-1	TGTGCCAGCAGCTTATTGTCTCCCCTTGAGCAGTTCTTC	CASSLLSPLEQFF
TRBV30	-	12	-	TRBJ2-3	TGTGCCTGGAGTCCAGGGGAAGATACGCAGTATTTT	CAWSPGEDTQYF
TRBV9	TRBD1	17	-	TRBJ1-4	TGTGCCAGCAGCGCAAGCCTATTACAGGGGACTAATGAAAAACTGTTTTTT	CASSASLLQGTNEKLFF
TRBV25-1	-	16	-	TRBJ2-3	TGTGCCAGCAGTGTTTCTGGGGCCGGGTGGACAGATACGCAGTATTTT	CASSVSGAGWTDTQYF
TRBV5-4	TRBD2	14	-	TRBJ2-7	TGTGCCAGCAGCTTCTCGGGAGGGCGGGGCGAGCAGTACTTC	CASSFSGGRGEQYF
TRBV5-1	-	15	-	TRBJ2-1	TGCGCCAGCAGCTTTAGCCAGCGAGCCTACAATGAGCAGTTCTTC	CASSFSQRAYNEQFF
TRBV5-8	-	14	-	TRBJ2-1	TGTGCCAGCAGCTTCTCAGATTTTACTCTTGAGCAGTTCTTC	CASSFSDFTLEQFF
TRBV27	-	16	-	TRBJ2-7	TGTGCCAGCAGTCCGCCCCGGGGCGTCCAAACCTACGAGCAGTACTTC	CASSPPRGVQTYEQYF
TRBV5-1	TRBD2	16	-	TRBJ2-3	TGCGCCAGCAGCCCGGGGGGTAGCGGGAGTCGAGATACGCAGTATTTT	CASSPGGSGSRDTQYF
TRBV30	TRBD2	13	-	TRBJ2-3	TGTGCCTGGAGTGTTAGCGGGAGGGATACGCAGTATTTT	CAWSVSGRDTQYF
TRBV2	-	11	-	TRBJ1-1	TGTGCCAAGGGAACGGACACTGAAGCTTTCTTT	CAKGTDTEAFF
TRBV18	-	12	-	TRBJ2-7	TGTGCCAGCTCACAGACGAGGGGGGAGCAGTACTTC	CASSQTRGEQYF
TRBV6-4	TRBD2	17	-	TRBJ2-2	TGTGCCAGCAGTCGGACTAGCGGGAGCGCGAACACCGGGGAGCTGTTTTTT	CASSRTSGSANTGELFF
TRBV5-1	-	14	-	TRBJ2-3	TGCGCCAGCAGCTCCCCTGATTACACAGATACGCAGTATTTT	CASSSPDYTDTQYF
TRBV19	-	14	once	TRBJ1-2	TGTGCCAGTAGTTATGGACAGCCGGGGGATGGCTACACCTTC	CASSYGQPGDGYTF
TRBV5-4	TRBD2	16	-	TRBJ2-2	TGTGCCAGCAGATCGGGACTAGCGGCGAACACCGGGGAGCTGTTTTTT	CASRSGLAANTGELFF
TRBV5-1	TRBD2	13	-	TRBJ2-3	TGCGCCACCGGGGGGACTACCGCAGATACGCAGTATTTT	CATGGTTADTQYF
TRBV27	-	13	-	TRBJ2-3	TGTGCCAGCAGGCCATCTAGCACAGATACGCAGTATTTT	CASRPSSTDTQYF
TRBV7-9	-	15	-	TRBJ2-1	TGTGCCAGCAACGTGGACAAGGAGGTTCACAATGAGCAGTTCTTC	CASNVDKEVHNEQFF
TRBV4-3	-	15	-	TRBJ2-7	TGCGCCAGCAGCCAAGGGACGACTCCAATCTACGAGCAGTACTTC	CASSQGTTPIYEQYF
TRBV4-1	TRBD1	18	-	TRBJ1-5	TGCGCCAGCAGCCGGGGTAAGACGGACAGGGGAGTCAATCAGCCCCAGCATTTT	CASSRGKTDRGVNQPQHF
TRBV7-9	TRBD2	17	-	TRBJ2-3	TGTGCCAGCAGCTCCTGGTCTAGCGGGATTAGCACAGATACGCAGTATTTT	CASSSWSSGISTDTQYF
TRBV9	-	11	-	TRBJ2-3	TGTGCCAGCAGCGTCGATAATACGCAGTATTTT	CASSVDNTQYF
TRBV27	-	16	-	TRBJ2-7	TGTGCCAGCAGTCTCACCGGCGGGACACTATCCTACGAGCAGTACTTC	CASSLTGGTLSYEQYF
TRBV18	-	14	-	TRBJ2-3	TGTGCCAGCTCACCAGACAGCGGCACGGATACGCAGTATTTT	CASSPDSGTDTQYF
TRBV11-2	-	13	-	TRBJ2-1	TGTGCCAGCAGCTTGCAGGGGTTCGATGAGCAGTTCTTC	CASSLQGFDEQFF
TRBV14	TRBD1	15	few	TRBJ2-7	TGTGCCAGCAGCTTCCGGACAGGGGCCGCCTACGAGCAGTACTTC	CASSFRTGAAYEQYF
TRBV18	TRBD1	14	once	TRBJ2-7	TGTGCCAGCTGGGCAGGGACAGGCGTCCACGAGCAGTACTTC	CASWAGTGVHEQYF
TRBV30	-	12	-	TRBJ2-5	TGTGCCTGGAGTCAGGGGACAGAGACCCAGTACTTC	CAWSQGTETQYF
TRBV9	TRBD1	15	-	TRBJ2-3	TGTGCCAGCAGCGTAGGGACAGGGGGCCCAGATACGCAGTATTTT	CASSVGTGGPDTQYF
TRBV7-3	-	15	-	TRBJ1-1	TGTGCCAGCAGCTTAACCGGAGACCCCCTCACTGAAGCTTTCTTT	CASSLTGDPLTEAFF
TRBV10-3	-	12	-	TRBJ2-7	TGTGCCATCAGTGACTCATACTACGAGCAGTACTTC	CAISDSYYEQYF
TRBV2	-	14	once	TRBJ2-7	TGTGCCAGCAGTGGTCAGGGGAACAAATACGAGCAGTACTTC	CASSGQGNKYEQYF
TRBV30	-	17	-	TRBJ1-2	TGTGCCTGGAGTCTGCCCCCCACATACGGGCATCACTATGGCTACACCTTC	CAWSLPPTYGHHYGYTF
TRBV11-2	-	15	-	TRBJ2-5	TGTGCCAGCAGCCAGGGGAGCGGGATTGGAGAGACCCAGTACTTC	CASSQGSGIGETQYF
TRBV7-9	-	14	-	TRBJ2-7	TGTGCCAGCAGCCCAGTGACGGACTCCTACGAGCAGTACTTC	CASSPVTDSYEQYF
TRBV6-5	TRBD1	16	-	TRBJ1-2	TGTGCCAGCAGTTACTCTGGACAGGGACTTAACTATGGCTACACCTTC	CASSYSGQGLNYGYTF
TRBV10-3	-	14	-	TRBJ1-2	TGTGCCAGTCAGTTAACAGGAAGGAACTATGGCTACACCTTC	CASQLTGRNYGYTF
TRBV20-1	-	11	once	TRBJ2-3	TGCAGTGCTGAAACGATGGAAACGCAGTATTTT	CSAETMETQYF
TRBV14	-	12	-	TRBJ2-3	TGTGCCAGCAGCCGGGGTCCGGGGACGCAGTATTTT	CASSRGPGTQYF